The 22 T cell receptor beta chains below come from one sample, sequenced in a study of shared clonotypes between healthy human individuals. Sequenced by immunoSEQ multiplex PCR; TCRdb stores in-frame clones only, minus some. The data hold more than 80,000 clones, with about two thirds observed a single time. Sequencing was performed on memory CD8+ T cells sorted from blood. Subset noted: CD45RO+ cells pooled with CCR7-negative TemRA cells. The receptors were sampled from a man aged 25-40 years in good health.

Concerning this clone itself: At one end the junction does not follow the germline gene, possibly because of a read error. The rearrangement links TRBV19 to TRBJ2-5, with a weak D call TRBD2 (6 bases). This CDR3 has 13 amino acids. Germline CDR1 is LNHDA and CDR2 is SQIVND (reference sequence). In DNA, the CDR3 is TGCCCCATCGGAATCGGGGGATTGGGGACCCAGTACTTC. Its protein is CPIGIGGLGTQYF.

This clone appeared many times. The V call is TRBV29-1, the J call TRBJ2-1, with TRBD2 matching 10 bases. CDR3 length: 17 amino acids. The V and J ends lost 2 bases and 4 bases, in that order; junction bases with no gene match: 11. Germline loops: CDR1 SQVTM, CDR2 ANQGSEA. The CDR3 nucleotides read TGCAGCGTTGAACCTGCTACGCTAGCGGGAGTTTACAATGAGCAGTTCTTC. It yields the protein CSVEPATLAGVYNEQFF.

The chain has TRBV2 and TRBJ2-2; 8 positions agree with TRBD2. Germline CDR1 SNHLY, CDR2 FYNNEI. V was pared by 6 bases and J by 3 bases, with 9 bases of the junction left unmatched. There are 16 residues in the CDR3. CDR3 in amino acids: CASSQTSGWYTGELFF. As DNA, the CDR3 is TGTGCCAGCAGCCAAACTAGCGGTTGGTACACCGGGGAGCTGTTTTTT.

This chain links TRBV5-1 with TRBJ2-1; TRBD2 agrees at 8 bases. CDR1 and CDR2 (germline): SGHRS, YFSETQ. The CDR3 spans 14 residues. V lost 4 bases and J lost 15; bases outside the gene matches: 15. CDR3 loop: CASSEQPGTSRPFF. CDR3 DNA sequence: TGCGCCAGCAGCGAACAACCCGGGACTAGTCGCCCGTTCTTC.

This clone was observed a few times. This CDR3 is CASWGPGYEQYF. The CDR3 DNA follows: TGTGCCAGCTGGGGGCCGGGTTACGAGCAGTACTTC. J is TRBJ2-7 and V is TRBV6-6, with TRBD1 as a possible D gene (6 bases). Germline CDR1 is MNHNY and CDR2 is SVGAGI (reference sequence). The CDR3 is made up of 12 amino acids. Trimming took 8 bases from V and 4 from J, leaving 12 bases between them.

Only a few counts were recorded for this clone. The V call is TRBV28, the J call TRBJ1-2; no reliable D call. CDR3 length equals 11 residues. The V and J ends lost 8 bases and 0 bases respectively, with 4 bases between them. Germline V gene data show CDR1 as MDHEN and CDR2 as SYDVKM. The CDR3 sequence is CASGTNYGYTF. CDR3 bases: TGTGCCAGCGGAACTAACTATGGCTACACCTTC.

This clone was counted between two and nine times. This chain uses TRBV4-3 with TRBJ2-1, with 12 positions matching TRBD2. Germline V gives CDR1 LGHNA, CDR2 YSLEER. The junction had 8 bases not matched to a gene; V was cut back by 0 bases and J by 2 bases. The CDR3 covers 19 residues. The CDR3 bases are TGCGCCAGCAGCCAAGATTCGGTTACTAGCGGGAGGACCTACAATGAGCAGTTCTTC. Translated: CASSQDSVTSGRTYNEQFF.

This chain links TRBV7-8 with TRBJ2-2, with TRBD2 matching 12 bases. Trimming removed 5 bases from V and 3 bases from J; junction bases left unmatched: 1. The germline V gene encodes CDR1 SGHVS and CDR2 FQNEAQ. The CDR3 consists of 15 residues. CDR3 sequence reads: CASSRLAGDTGELFF. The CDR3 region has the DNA TGTGCCAGCAGCCGACTAGCGGGAGACACCGGGGAGCTGTTTTTT.

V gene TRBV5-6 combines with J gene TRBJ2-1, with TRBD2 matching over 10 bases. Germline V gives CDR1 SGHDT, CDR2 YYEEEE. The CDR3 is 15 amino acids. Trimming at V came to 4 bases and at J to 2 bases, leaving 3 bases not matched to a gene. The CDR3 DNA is TGTGCCAGCAGCCCCGGGACTAGCGCCTACAATGAGCAGTTCTTC. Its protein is CASSPGTSAYNEQFF.

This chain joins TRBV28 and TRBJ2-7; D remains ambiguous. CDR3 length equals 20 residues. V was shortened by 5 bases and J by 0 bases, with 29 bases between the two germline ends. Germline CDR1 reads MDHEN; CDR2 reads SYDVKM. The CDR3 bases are TGTGCCAGCAGTAGCCATCTTTGGAGCCCTTCTTATATGCCCTCCTACGAGCAGTACTTC. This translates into CASSSHLWSPSYMPSYEQYF.

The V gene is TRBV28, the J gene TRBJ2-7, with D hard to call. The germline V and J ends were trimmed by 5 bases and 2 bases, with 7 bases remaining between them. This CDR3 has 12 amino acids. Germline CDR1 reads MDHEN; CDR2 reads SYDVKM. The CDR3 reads CASSPYPYEQYF. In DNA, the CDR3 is TGTGCCAGCAGTCCCTATCCCTACGAGCAGTACTTC.

The CDR3 sequence is CASSAGQGYGYTF. CDR3 nucleotide sequence: TGTGCCAGCAGCGCCGGACAGGGCTATGGCTACACCTTC. The rearrangement joins TRBV11-2 to TRBJ1-2; TRBD1 matches at 8 bases. V lost 5 bases and J lost 4; bases outside the gene matches: 3. Germline-derived CDR1 and CDR2 are SGHAT and FQNNGV. The CDR3 consists of 13 residues.

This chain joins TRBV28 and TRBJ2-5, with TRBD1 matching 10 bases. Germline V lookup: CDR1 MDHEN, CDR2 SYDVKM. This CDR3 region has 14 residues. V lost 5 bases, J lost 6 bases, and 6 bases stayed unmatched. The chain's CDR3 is CASSTWDRGKTQYF. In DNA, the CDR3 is TGTGCCAGCAGTACCTGGGACAGGGGCAAGACCCAGTACTTC.

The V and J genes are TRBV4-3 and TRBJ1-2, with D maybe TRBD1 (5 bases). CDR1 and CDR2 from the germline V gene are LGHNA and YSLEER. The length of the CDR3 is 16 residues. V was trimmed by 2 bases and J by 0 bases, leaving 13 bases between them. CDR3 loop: CASSQLRQITNYGYTF. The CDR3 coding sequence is TGCGCCAGCAGCCAACTAAGACAGATTACTAACTATGGCTACACCTTC.

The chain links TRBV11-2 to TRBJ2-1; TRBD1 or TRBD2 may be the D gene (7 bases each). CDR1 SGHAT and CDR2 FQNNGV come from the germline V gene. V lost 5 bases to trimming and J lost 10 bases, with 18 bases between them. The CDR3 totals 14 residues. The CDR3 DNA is TGTGCCAGCAGCCTTGGGAGGGGGCTAGGAGAGCAGTTCTTC. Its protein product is CASSLGRGLGEQFF.

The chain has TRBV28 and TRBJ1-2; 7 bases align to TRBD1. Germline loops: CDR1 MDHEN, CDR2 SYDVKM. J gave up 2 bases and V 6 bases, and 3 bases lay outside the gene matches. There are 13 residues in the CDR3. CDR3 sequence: CASSLQGNYGYTF. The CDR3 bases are TGTGCCAGCAGCTTACAGGGGAACTATGGCTACACCTTC.

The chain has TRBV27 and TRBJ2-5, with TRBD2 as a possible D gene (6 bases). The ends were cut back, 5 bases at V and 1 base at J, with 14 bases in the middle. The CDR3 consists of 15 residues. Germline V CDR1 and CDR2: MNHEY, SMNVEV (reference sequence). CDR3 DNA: TGTGCCAGCAGTCCCCTGGCGGGGCCCCAAGAGACCCAGTACTTC. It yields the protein CASSPLAGPQETQYF.

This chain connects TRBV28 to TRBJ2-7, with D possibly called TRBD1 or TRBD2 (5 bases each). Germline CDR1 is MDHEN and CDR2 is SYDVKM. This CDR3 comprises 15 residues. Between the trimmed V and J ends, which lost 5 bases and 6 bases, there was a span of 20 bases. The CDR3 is CASSPHLNRDGEQYF. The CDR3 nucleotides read TGTGCCAGCAGTCCGCATCTCAATCGGGACGGCGAGCAGTACTTC.

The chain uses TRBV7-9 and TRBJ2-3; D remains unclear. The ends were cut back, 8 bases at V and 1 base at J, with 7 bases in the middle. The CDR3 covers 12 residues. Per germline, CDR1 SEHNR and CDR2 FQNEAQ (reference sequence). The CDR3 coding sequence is TGTGCCAGCCAGCGAGGCACAGATACGCAGTATTTT. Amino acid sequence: CASQRGTDTQYF.

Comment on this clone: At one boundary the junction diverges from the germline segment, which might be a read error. CDR3 residues: CASSQTVDTEAFF. DNA for the CDR3: TGTGCTAGCAGCCAGACCGTCGACACTGAAGCTTTCTTT. The J gene is TRBJ1-1, the V gene TRBV7-7; D call uncertain. From germline, CDR1 is SSHAT and CDR2 FNYEAQ (reference sequence). The CDR3 sequence is 13 residues long.

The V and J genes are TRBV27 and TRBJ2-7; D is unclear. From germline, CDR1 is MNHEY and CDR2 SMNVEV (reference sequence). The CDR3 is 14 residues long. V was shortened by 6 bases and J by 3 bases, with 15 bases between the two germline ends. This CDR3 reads CASRPTPDFYEQYF. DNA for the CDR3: TGTGCCAGCAGACCAACCCCAGATTTCTACGAGCAGTACTTC.

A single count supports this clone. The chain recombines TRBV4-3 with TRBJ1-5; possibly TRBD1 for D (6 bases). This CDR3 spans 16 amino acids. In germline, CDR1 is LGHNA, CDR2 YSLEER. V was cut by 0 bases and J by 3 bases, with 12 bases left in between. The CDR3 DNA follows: TGCGCCAGCAGCCAAGAGGGGGGGCCAGACAATCAGCCCCAGCATTTT. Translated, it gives CASSQEGGPDNQPQHF.